The subject of this entry is one T cell receptor (beta chain). PCR was performed using 60 Vbeta and 13 Jbeta primers. Data came from immunoSEQ multiplex PCR; TCRdb stores just in-frame clones and leaves some out. The repertoire has fewer than 200,000 clones, approximately 79% of them found once; the top ten carry approximately 7.1%. The CDR3 is made up of 12 amino acids. From germline, CDR1 is ENHRY and CDR2 SYGVKD. Trimming left V 3 bases short and J 4 bases short, with 6 bases between. This specimen comes from a study of cytomegalovirus exposure and HLA in healthy donors. This sequence originates from a man between 40 and 49 years old in good health and CMV-seropositive. The V and J genes are TRBV10-3 and TRBJ2-5; no firm D call. Specimen: PBMCs. The CDR3 DNA follows: TGTGCCATCAGTGAACATCGAGAGACCCAGTACTTC. It is translated as CAISEHRETQYF.